This passage covers 12 T cell receptor beta chains from one sample sequenced in a study of identical twins. TCRdb re-called the 5' RACE reads through MiXCR, storing one row per CDR3 protein. Of 550,000 to 700,000 distinct CDR3 sequences in the sample, around 20% are singletons; the top ten hold 4.3%. The same data also contributed to another study, on T cells expressing NK-cell markers.

The sequenced sample was PBMCs. These TCRs come from a woman under 30 in good health.

J is TRBJ2-5 and V is TRBV20-1, with D tentatively TRBD2 (5 bases). V dropped 4 bases and J dropped 0 bases, with 9 bases sitting between them. The CDR3 is made up of 13 amino acids. Germline CDR1 is DFQATT and CDR2 is SNEGSKA (reference sequence). The CDR3 region is CSATGNHQETQYF. In DNA form, the CDR3 reads TGCAGTGCTACGGGGAATCACCAAGAGACCCAGTACTTC.

This clonotype showed up just a few times. The V and J genes are TRBV5-1 and TRBJ1-1; 7 bases fit TRBD1. The ends lost 6 bases at V and 4 bases at J; junction bases unmatched: 9. There are 14 residues in the CDR3. The germline V gene has CDR1 SGHRS and CDR2 YFSETQ. CDR3 bases: TGCGCCAGCACCCTCGGCAGGGGGTTCACTGAAGCTTTCTTT. Translation: CASTLGRGFTEAFF.

The chain employs TRBV6-5 and TRBJ2-1; D unclear. The CDR3 is 15 amino acids. V was trimmed by 2 bases and J by 4 bases, leaving 12 bases between them. The germline gives CDR1 MNHEY, CDR2 SVGAGI. The CDR3 region has the DNA TGTGCCAGCAGTTACCGCAGCGCCCCATACAATGAGCAGTTCTTC. Protein: CASSYRSAPYNEQFF.

The rearrangement links TRBV12-3 or TRBV12-4 to TRBJ2-3; D is perhaps TRBD1 (6 bases). The CDR3 contains 16 residues. Trimming cost V 2 bases and J 0 bases, with 12 bases left between them. In DNA form, the CDR3 reads TGTGCCAGCAGTTTAAACTCAGGGGTGAGCACAGATACGCAGTATTTT. Its translation: CASSLNSGVSTDTQYF.

This chain links TRBV3-1 with TRBJ2-3; 9 bases map to TRBD1. With V trimmed by 6 bases and J by 7 bases, 23 bases remained unmatched. The CDR3 runs to 19 residues. Looked up from germline, CDR1 is LGHDT and CDR2 is YNNKEL (reference sequence). CDR3 nucleotides: TGTGCCAGCAGTTCATTAGAGGGACAGGGTATGGTTTCAAGATATACGCAGTATTTT. It yields the protein CASSSLEGQGMVSRYTQYF.

This clonotype was recorded a few times. This chain joins TRBV29-1 and TRBJ2-3, with 8 bases matching TRBD2. Looked up from germline, CDR1 is SQVTM and CDR2 is ANQGSEA. V gave up 6 bases and J gave up 5 bases; unmatched junction bases: 7. The CDR3 runs to 13 residues. CDR3 residues: CSVAGLVGDTQYF. CDR3 bases: TGCAGCGTAGCGGGACTAGTGGGAGATACGCAGTATTTT.

The J gene is TRBJ2-3, the V gene TRBV20-1, with TRBD2 identical over 9 bases. Trimming at V came to 3 bases and at J to 1 base, leaving 14 bases not matched to a gene. CDR3 length: 18 residues. CDR1 DFQATT and CDR2 SNEGSKA come from the germline V gene (reference sequence). This CDR3 is CSARVPKGRGGGTDTQYF. CDR3 sequence (DNA): TGCAGTGCTAGGGTTCCTAAAGGCCGCGGGGGGGGCACAGATACGCAGTATTTT.

This clonotype was observed a few times. V usage is TRBV7-6 and J usage is TRBJ1-3, with a possible D match to TRBD1 (5 bases). V lost 1 base and J lost 0, with 10 bases in between. The CDR3 sequence is 16 residues long. The germline gives CDR1 SGHVS, CDR2 FNYEAQ. The CDR3 reads CASSLVEGISGNTIYF. CDR3 coding DNA: TGTGCCAGCAGCTTAGTGGAGGGGATCTCTGGAAACACCATATATTTT.

The chain uses TRBV7-2 and TRBJ2-3; D possibly corresponds to TRBD2 (6 bases). CDR3 length equals 17 residues. The V end was cut by 1 base, the J end by 5 bases, with 19 bases between. The germline V gene encodes CDR1 SGHTA and CDR2 FQGNSA. Here the CDR3 DNA reads TGTGCCAGCAGCTTAGGAGGCGCGGGGATTCAAAGAGATACGCAGTATTTT. This translates into CASSLGGAGIQRDTQYF.

This clonotype has more than one count but fewer than ten. This chain joins TRBV20-1 and TRBJ2-7; 8 bases fit TRBD1. The CDR3 runs 13 residues. Germline trimming cut 5 bases from V and 2 bases from J; bases unmatched to any gene: 5. Per the germline V gene, CDR1 is DFQATT and CDR2 is SNEGSKA (reference sequence). The CDR3 sequence is CSAPGQATYEQYF. The CDR3 DNA is TGCAGTGCTCCGGGACAGGCAACCTACGAGCAGTACTTC.

V and J are TRBV6-6 and TRBJ2-5, with a possible D match to TRBD2 (5 bases). This CDR3 has 12 amino acids. CDR1 is MNHNY, CDR2 SVGAGI, per germline (reference sequence). V shed 2 bases and J shed 11 bases, with 12 bases lying between them. CDR3 coding DNA: TGTGCCAGCAGTTACCCGGACTCGATTCAGTACTTC. This gives the protein CASSYPDSIQYF.

Here the CDR3 reads CASRIAGGKDTQYF. For the CDR3, the DNA is TGTGCCAGCAGGATAGCGGGAGGGAAGGATACGCAGTATTTT. The chain recombines TRBV6-1 with TRBJ2-3; TRBD2 matches 11 bases. The J segment lost 6 bases and the V segment lost 6 bases, leaving 5 bases of the junction unmatched. Germline V gene data show CDR1 as MNHNS and CDR2 as SASEGT. CDR3 length equals 14 residues.